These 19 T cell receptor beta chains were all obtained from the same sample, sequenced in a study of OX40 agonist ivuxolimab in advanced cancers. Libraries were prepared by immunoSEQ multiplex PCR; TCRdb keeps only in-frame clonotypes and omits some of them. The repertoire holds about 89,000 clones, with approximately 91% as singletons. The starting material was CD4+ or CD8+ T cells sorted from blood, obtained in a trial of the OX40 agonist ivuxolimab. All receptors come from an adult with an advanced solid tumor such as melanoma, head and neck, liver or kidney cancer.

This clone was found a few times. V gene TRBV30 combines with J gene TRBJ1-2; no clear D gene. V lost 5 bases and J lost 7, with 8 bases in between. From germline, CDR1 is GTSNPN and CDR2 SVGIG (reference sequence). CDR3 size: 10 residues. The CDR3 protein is CAWGSGGYTF. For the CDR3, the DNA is TGTGCCTGGGGCTCAGGTGGCTACACCTTC. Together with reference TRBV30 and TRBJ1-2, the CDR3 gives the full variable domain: SQTIHQWPATLVQPVGSPLSLECTVEGTSNPNLYWYRQAAGRGLQLLFYSVGIGQISSEVPQNLSASRPQDRQFILSSKKLLLSDSGFYLCAWGSGGYTFGSGTRLTVV.

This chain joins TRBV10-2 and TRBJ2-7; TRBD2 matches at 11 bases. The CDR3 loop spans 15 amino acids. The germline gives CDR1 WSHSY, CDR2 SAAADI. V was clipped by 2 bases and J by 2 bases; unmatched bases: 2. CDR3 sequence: CASSEGTSGPYEQYF. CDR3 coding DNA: TGCGCCAGCAGTGAGGGGACTAGCGGCCCCTACGAGCAGTACTTC.

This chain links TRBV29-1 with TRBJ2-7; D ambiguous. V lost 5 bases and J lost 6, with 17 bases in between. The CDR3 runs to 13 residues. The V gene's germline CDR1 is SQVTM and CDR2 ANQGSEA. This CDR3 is CSVRLPLVGEQYF. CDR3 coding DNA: TGCAGCGTTAGGCTCCCCTTGGTGGGCGAGCAGTACTTC.

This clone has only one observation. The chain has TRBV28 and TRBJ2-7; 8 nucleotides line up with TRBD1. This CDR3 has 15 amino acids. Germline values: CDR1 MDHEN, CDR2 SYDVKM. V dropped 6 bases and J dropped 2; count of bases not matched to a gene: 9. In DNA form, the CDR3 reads TGTGCCAGCAGCACATACAGGGGGACAACCTACGAGCAGTACTTC. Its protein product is CASSTYRGTTYEQYF.

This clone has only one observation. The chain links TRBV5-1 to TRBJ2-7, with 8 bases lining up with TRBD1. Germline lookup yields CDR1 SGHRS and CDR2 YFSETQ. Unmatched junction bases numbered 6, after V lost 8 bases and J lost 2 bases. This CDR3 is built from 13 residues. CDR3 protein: CARGTGETYEQYF. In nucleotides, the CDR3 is TGCGCCAGGGGGACAGGTGAAACCTACGAGCAGTACTTC.

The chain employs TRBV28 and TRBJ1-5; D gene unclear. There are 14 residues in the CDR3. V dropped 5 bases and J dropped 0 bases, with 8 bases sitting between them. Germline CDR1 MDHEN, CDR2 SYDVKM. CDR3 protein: CASSPGVSNQPQHF. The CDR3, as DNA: TGTGCCAGCAGTCCTGGGGTTAGCAATCAGCCCCAGCATTTT. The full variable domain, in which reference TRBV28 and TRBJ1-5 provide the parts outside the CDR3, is DVKVTQSSRYLVKRTGEKVFLECVQDMDHENMFWYRQDPGLGLRLIYFSYDVKMKEKGDIPEGYSVSREKKERFSLILESASTNQTSMYLCASSPGVSNQPQHFGDGTRLSIL.

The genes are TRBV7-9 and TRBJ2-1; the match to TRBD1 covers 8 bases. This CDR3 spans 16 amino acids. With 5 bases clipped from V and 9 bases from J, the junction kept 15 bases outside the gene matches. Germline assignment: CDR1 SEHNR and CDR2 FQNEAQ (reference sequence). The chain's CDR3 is CASSPDGQGERSEQFF. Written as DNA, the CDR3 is TGTGCCAGCAGCCCCGACGGACAGGGAGAGAGAAGTGAGCAGTTCTTC. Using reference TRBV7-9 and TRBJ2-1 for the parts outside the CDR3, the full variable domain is DTGVSQNPRHKITKRGQNVTFRCDPISEHNRLYWYRQTLGQGPEFLTYFQNEAQLEKSRLLSDRFSAERPKGSFSTLEIQRTEQGDSAMYLCASSPDGQGERSEQFFGPGTRLTVL.

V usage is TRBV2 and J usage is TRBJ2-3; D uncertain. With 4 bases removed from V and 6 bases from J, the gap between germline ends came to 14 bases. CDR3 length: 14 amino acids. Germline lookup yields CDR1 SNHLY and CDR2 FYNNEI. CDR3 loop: CASSVFPGPDTQYF. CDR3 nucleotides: TGTGCCAGCAGTGTATTCCCAGGCCCCGATACGCAGTATTTT.

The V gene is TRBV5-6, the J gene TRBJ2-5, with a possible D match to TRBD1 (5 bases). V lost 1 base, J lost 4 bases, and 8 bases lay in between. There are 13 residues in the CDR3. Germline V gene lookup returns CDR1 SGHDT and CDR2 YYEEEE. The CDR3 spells CASSLKGAETQYF. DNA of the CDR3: TGTGCCAGCAGCTTGAAAGGGGCAGAGACCCAGTACTTC.

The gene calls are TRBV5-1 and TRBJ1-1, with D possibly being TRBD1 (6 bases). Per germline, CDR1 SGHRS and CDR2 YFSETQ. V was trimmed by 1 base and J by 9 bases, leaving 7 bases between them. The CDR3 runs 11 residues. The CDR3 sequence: CASSLQGQAFF. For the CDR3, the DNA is TGCGCCAGCAGCTTGCAGGGGCAAGCTTTCTTT.

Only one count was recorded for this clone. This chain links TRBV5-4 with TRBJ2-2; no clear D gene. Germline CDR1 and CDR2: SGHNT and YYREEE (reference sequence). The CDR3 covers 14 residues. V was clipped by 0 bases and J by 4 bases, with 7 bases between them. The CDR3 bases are TGTGCCAGCAGCTTGGTAACCGGCACCGGGGAGCTGTTTTTT. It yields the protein CASSLVTGTGELFF.

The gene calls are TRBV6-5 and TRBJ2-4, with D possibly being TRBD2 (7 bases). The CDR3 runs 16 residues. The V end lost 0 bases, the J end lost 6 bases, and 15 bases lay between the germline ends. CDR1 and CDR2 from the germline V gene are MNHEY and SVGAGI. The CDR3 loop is CASSYSWGRGGNIQYF. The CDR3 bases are TGTGCCAGCAGTTACTCATGGGGGCGCGGGGGAAACATTCAGTACTTC.

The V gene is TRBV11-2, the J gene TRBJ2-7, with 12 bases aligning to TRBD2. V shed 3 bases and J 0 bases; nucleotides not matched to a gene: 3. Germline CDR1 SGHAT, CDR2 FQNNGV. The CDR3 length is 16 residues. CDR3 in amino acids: CASSLTSGSLSYEQYF. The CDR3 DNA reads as TGTGCCAGCAGCTTGACTAGCGGGAGTCTCTCCTACGAGCAGTACTTC.

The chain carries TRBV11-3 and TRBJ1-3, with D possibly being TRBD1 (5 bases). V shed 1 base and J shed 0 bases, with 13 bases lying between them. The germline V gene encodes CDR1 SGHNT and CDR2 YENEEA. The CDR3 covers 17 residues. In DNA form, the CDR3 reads TGTGCCAGCAGCTTAGCCGGGGCGTGGACCTCTGGAAACACCATATATTTT. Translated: CASSLAGAWTSGNTIYF.

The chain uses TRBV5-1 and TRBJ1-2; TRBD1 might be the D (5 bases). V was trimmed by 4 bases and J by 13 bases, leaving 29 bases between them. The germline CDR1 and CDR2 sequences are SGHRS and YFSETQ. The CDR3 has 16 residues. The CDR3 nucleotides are TGCGCCAGCAGCCAATTTCTATCCGGGACGGATGGAAAAGGCACCTTC. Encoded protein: CASSQFLSGTDGKGTF.

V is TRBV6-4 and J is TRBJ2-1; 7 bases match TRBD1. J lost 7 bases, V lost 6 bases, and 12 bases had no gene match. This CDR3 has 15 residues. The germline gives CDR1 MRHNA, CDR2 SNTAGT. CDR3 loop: CASRMDRSLRNEQFF. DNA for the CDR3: TGTGCCAGCAGAATGGACAGGTCCCTTCGAAATGAGCAGTTCTTC.

The CDR3, as DNA: TGTGCCAGCAGTTACATTGTAGATCAGCCCCAGCATTTT. Residues: CASSYIVDQPQHF. This chain joins TRBV6-5 and TRBJ1-5; D unclear. The V gene lost 2 bases and the J gene lost 5 bases, with 7 bases spanning the gap. CDR1 is MNHEY and CDR2 is SVGAGI in the germline V gene. The CDR3 length is 13 residues.

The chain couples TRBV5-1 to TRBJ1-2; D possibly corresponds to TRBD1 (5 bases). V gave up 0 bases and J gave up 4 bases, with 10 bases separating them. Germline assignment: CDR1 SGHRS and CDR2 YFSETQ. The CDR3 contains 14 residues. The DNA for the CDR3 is TGCGCCAGCAGCTTGGGTTTAGGGACCTATGGCTACACCTTC. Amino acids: CASSLGLGTYGYTF. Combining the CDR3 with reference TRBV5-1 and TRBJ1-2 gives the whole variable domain KAGVTQTPRYLIKTRGQQVTLSCSPISGHRSVSWYQQTPGQGLQFLFEYFSETQRNKGNFPGRFSGRQFSNSRSEMNVSTLELGDSALYLCASSLGLGTYGYTFGSGTRLTVV.

The CDR3 DNA reads TGCGCCAGCAGCTGGGATATGAACACTGAAGCTTTCTTT. This codes for CASSWDMNTEAFF. The genes are TRBV5-1 and TRBJ1-1; D is unresolved. Trimming shortened V by 3 bases and J by 0 bases, and 6 bases separated the two germline ends. The CDR3 has 13 residues. The germline V gene has CDR1 SGHRS and CDR2 YFSETQ. Together with reference TRBV5-1 and TRBJ1-1, the CDR3 gives the full variable domain: KAGVTQTPRYLIKTRGQQVTLSCSPISGHRSVSWYQQTPGQGLQFLFEYFSETQRNKGNFPGRFSGRQFSNSRSEMNVSTLELGDSALYLCASSWDMNTEAFFGQGTRLTVV.